The text below deals with one T cell receptor beta chain. What it recognizes is unknown. The data were taken from a study of beta chain features in type 1 diabetes. Study-wide points: In every one of the four CD4+ subsets, TCRB CDR3s were moderately but significantly shorter in Type 1 diabetes patients. Type 1 diabetes patients had VDJ junctions that carried fewer insertions and more deletions. Healthy donors had naive, central memory and Treg TCRB repertoires that appeared less similar than those seen among patients. Cells with high TCR expression could be over-represented by cDNA sequencing.

Germline V gene sequence: CDR1 SGHTA, CDR2 FQGNSA. Trimming removed 5 bases from V and 8 bases from J; junction bases left unmatched: 8. The CDR3 runs to 14 residues. Every single donor gave one heparinised blood draw, and these averaged around 0.12 L. Sequenced material consisted of expressed TCRB transcripts (all of the isolated RNA was reverse transcribed). Assay: immunoSEQ multiplex PCR; the TCRdb copy retains only in-frame clones and omits some. The sample lists about 160,000 clones; 7% to 9.5% were seen once. The V gene is TRBV7-2, the J gene TRBJ2-3; 9 positions agree with TRBD1. This TCR derives from a woman aged 30 to 39 with type 1 diabetes. The sample was central memory CD4+ T cells from blood. CDR3 loop: CASSRTGERVTQYF. The CDR3 DNA sequence: TGTGCCAGCAGCCGGACAGGGGAGCGGGTTACGCAGTATTTT. The whole variable domain, remainder taken from reference TRBV7-2 and TRBJ2-3, is GAGVSQSPSNKVTEKGKDVELRCDPISGHTALYWYRQSLGQGLEFLIYFQGNSAPDKSGLPSDRFSAERTGGSVSTLTIQRTQQEDSAVYLCASSRTGERVTQYFGPGTRLTVL.